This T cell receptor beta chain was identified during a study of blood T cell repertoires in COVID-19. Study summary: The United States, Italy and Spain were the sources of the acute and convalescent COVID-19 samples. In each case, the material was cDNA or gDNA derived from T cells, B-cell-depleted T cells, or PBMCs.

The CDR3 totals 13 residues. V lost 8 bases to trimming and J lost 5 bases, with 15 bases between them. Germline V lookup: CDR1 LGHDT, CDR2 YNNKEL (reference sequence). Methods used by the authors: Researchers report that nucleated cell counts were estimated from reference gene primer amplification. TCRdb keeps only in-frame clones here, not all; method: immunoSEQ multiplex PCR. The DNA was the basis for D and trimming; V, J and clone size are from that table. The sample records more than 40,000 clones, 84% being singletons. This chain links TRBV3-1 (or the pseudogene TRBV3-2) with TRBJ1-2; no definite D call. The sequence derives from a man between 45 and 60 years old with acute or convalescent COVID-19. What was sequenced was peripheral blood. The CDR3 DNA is TGTGCCAGCTCCATAGAGGGCGGTTATGGCTACACCTTC. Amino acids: CASSIEGGYGYTF.